These 13 T cell receptor beta chains originate from one sample sequenced in a study of T cell responses to AZD1222 COVID-19 vaccine. TCRdb's table, derived via immunoSEQ multiplex PCR, lists solely in-frame clones and lacks some. The data contain roughly 260,000 clones, 90% to 95% of them seen just once; the ten biggest clones take up around 0.58%. Sequenced material: peripheral blood, taken on day 0 of AZD1222 vaccination. These receptors originate from an adult in good health.

This rearrangement joins TRBV10-3 to TRBJ2-7; no definite D call. Germline CDR1 and CDR2: ENHRY and SYGVKD. CDR3 size: 11 residues. The V gene lost 2 bases and the J gene lost 3 bases, with 2 bases spanning the gap. The CDR3 sequence is CAISEGYEQYF. CDR3 nucleotide sequence: TGTGCCATCAGTGAGGGCTACGAGCAGTACTTC.

This clone appeared once. The rearrangement uses TRBV5-1 and TRBJ1-1; TRBD1 matches 7 bases. CDR3 length: 18 residues. The trim removed 0 bases at V and 0 bases at J, leaving 11 bases unmatched. CDR1 is SGHRS and CDR2 is YFSETQ in the germline V gene. The CDR3 coding sequence is TGCGCCAGCAGCTTGGACGGGACAGTAGTTCCCTTGAACACTGAAGCTTTCTTT. Translation gives CASSLDGTVVPLNTEAFF.

This rearrangement joins TRBV28 to TRBJ2-4; possibly TRBD1 for D (6 bases). The V gene lost 7 bases and the J gene lost 1 base, with 17 bases spanning the gap. This CDR3 comprises 16 residues. The germline gives CDR1 MDHEN, CDR2 SYDVKM. CDR3 nucleotides: TGTGCCAGCACGCCACCGGCAGGGGTGGCCAAAAACATTCAGTACTTC. Translation: CASTPPAGVAKNIQYF.

Only one count was recorded for this clone. The rearrangement joins TRBV2 to TRBJ1-1, with D unclear. The CDR3 is 14 amino acids. Germline lookup yields CDR1 SNHLY and CDR2 FYNNEI. The ends were cut back, 4 bases at V and 4 bases at J, with 13 bases in the middle. CDR3 sequence reads: CASSGGGVGTEAFF. CDR3 nucleotide sequence: TGTGCCAGCAGTGGCGGCGGGGTGGGCACTGAAGCTTTCTTT.

In regard to this clone: Germline is not matched at one junction end, which may reflect a read error. The chain joins TRBV29-1 to TRBJ1-5; D unclear. Germline V gene lookup returns CDR1 SQVTM and CDR2 ANQGSEA. This CDR3 region has 9 residues. The CDR3 region is CSVEEPQHF. Written as DNA, the CDR3 is TGCAGCGTGGAAGAGCCCCAGCATTTT.

The gene calls are TRBV19 and TRBJ1-4, with D possibly being TRBD1 (6 bases). The CDR3 has 15 residues. Germline V gives CDR1 LNHDA, CDR2 SQIVND (reference sequence). The germline V and J ends were trimmed by 5 bases and 2 bases, with 12 bases remaining between them. CDR3 in amino acids: CASSFAGATNEKLFF. In nucleotides, the CDR3 is TGTGCCAGTAGTTTCGCAGGGGCGACTAATGAAAAACTGTTTTTT.

This chain joins TRBV4-3 and TRBJ2-1; maybe TRBD2 (6 bases). Trimming cost V 1 base and J 4 bases, with 11 bases left between them. The CDR3 has 15 residues. Germline V CDR1 and CDR2: LGHNA, YSLEER. This chain's CDR3 is CASSQGLDYYNEQFF. The CDR3 DNA reads TGCGCCAGCAGCCAAGGCCTGGACTATTACAATGAGCAGTTCTTC.

The rearrangement joins TRBV28 to TRBJ1-5, with D uncertain. The CDR3 loop spans 13 amino acids. Germline V lookup: CDR1 MDHEN, CDR2 SYDVKM. V lost 6 bases to trimming and J lost 7 bases, with 13 bases between them. This CDR3 reads CASSPNQVQPQHF. CDR3 sequence (DNA): TGTGCCAGCAGCCCGAACCAGGTCCAGCCCCAGCATTTT.

V gene TRBV5-1 combines with J gene TRBJ2-4, with a possible D match to TRBD2 (6 bases). The germline V gene encodes CDR1 SGHRS and CDR2 YFSETQ. This CDR3 is built from 13 residues. Trimming took off 4 bases at V and 7 bases at J, with 12 bases between the two ends. CDR3 protein: CASSRELGNIQYF. The CDR3 bases are TGCGCCAGCAGCCGGGAGCTCGGGAACATTCAGTACTTC.

The chain recombines TRBV18 with TRBJ2-7, with no clear D. Germline V gives CDR1 KGHSH, CDR2 LQKENI. Trimming left V 3 bases short and J 3 bases short, with 12 bases between. CDR3 size: 14 residues. The CDR3 sequence: CASSPPSGVYEQYF. DNA of the CDR3: TGTGCCAGCTCACCCCCTTCTGGGGTCTACGAGCAGTACTTC. The whole variable domain, filled in from reference TRBV18 and TRBJ2-7, reads NAGVMQNPRHLVRRRGQEARLRCSPMKGHSHVYWYRQLPEEGLKFMVYLQKENIIDESGMPKERFSAEFPKEGPSILRIQQVVRGDSAAYFCASSPPSGVYEQYFGPGTRLTVT.

V usage is TRBV28 and J usage is TRBJ1-5; D unresolved. In germline, CDR1 is MDHEN, CDR2 SYDVKM. V lost 4 bases and J lost 2, with 3 bases in between. The CDR3 has 12 residues. CDR3 in DNA: TGTGCCAGCAGTTACGGCAATCAGCCCCAGCATTTT. Residues: CASSYGNQPQHF. Drawing the rest from reference TRBV28 and TRBJ1-5, the complete variable domain is DVKVTQSSRYLVKRTGEKVFLECVQDMDHENMFWYRQDPGLGLRLIYFSYDVKMKEKGDIPEGYSVSREKKERFSLILESASTNQTSMYLCASSYGNQPQHFGDGTRLSIL.

This clone was seen more than once but under ten times. This sequence joins TRBV7-9 and TRBJ1-3, with TRBD1 identical over 8 bases. The germline V gene encodes CDR1 SEHNR and CDR2 FQNEAQ (reference sequence). This CDR3 is built from 17 residues. J lost 1 base, V lost 3 bases, and 8 bases had no gene match. Written as DNA, the CDR3 is TGTGCCAGCAGCTTCCCGACAGGGGACGTGTCTGGAAACACCATATATTTT. It encodes CASSFPTGDVSGNTIYF.

This chain joins TRBV6-5 and TRBJ1-2, with 9 positions matching TRBD1. The CDR3 has 12 amino acids. The V and J ends lost 9 bases and 4 bases, in that order; junction bases with no gene match: 3. Germline-derived CDR1 and CDR2 are MNHEY and SVGAGI. CDR3 amino acids: CASKTGGYGYTF. Written as DNA, the CDR3 is TGTGCCAGTAAGACAGGGGGCTATGGCTACACCTTC.